The T cell receptor beta chain under discussion was sequenced for a study of T cell changes during pregnancy in multiple sclerosis. V was clipped by 8 bases and J by 2 bases, with 22 bases between them. The CDR3 runs 17 residues. Germline CDR1 and CDR2: SNHLY and FYNNEI. Only in-frame clones appear in the TCRdb table, and some are missing; sequencing was by immunoSEQ multiplex PCR. The table lists tens of thousands of clones, roughly 93% of them singletons. V usage is TRBV2 and J usage is TRBJ2-1; D is possibly TRBD1 (6 bases). Sample: CD8+ T cells from peripheral blood mononuclear cells, taken in the first trimester of pregnancy. This clonotype was obtained from a female donor with multiple sclerosis, enrolled in a pregnancy study. The CDR3 spells CASYSSAGAPAYNEQFF. DNA for the CDR3: TGTGCCAGCTACTCCTCTGCAGGGGCCCCAGCCTACAATGAGCAGTTCTTC.